This T cell receptor (beta chain) emerged from a study of early T cells in non-severe SARS-CoV-2 infection (dated by TCRdb to about 2021). Turning to the overall study: Bulk RNA from unsorted whole blood was used for TCR sequencing, so alpha and beta chains could not be paired.

The study was a case-control design nested within a healthcare worker cohort in London, UK, with weekly nasopharyngeal swab PCR tests and blood sampling. Between 23 and 31 March 2020, the week of the UK lockdown, healthcare workers were enrolled and then followed up weekly for as long as 16 weeks. According to the germline V gene, CDR1 reads SGHRS and CDR2 reads YFSETQ. From cysteine to phenylalanine, the CDR3 is 13 amino acids long. Only the CDR3 portion is preserved as DNA: 39 bases, with reading frame beginning at the first base. V is pruned by 4 bases and J by 4 bases, leaving 3 bases of the junction without a gene match. Points the paper makes about the study in general: Matching against VDJdb was skewed toward anti-spike CD8 responses, likely underestimated virus-specific expansions, and missed private and CD4 specificities.

There are many counts of this clonotype. Its antigen target is currently unknown. Base qualities were left out, and no much larger clone turns up one base away. The library was made by 5' RACE. Sequenced using a NextSeq 500. Unique molecular identifiers were attached to individual cDNA molecules in the TCR library protocol so that sequencing error and PCR bias could be corrected. Both TCR alpha and beta chains were sequenced, and tight co-correlation was observed between alpha and beta sequence abundances in each sample. The published analysis was carried out like this. Decombinator V4 was used to perform V gene, J gene and CDR3 annotation of TCR sequences. TCRs were defined as expanded if a significant change between any two time points was detected under a Poisson model with p below 0.0001. TCR abundances were normalised to the total number of TCRs sequenced per sample and expressed as counts per million. TRAV1-2 paired with TRAJ12, TRAJ20 or TRAJ33 defined MAIT TCRs, while TRAV10 paired with TRAJ18 defined iNKT TCRs. A search of VDJdb, accessed on 1 November 2021, was run for TCRs annotated to CMV, EBV and SARS-CoV-2, with TCRs annotated for multiple antigens excluded. The raw public reads went through TCRdb reprocessing: fastp at Q25, MiXCR clone calling, in-frame beta chains kept. Rows matching on CDR3 protein sequence are summarized as one entry with the most common DNA and genes. It is TCRdb's table, rather than the study itself, that gives the V and J calls and clone size. The sample records some 66,000 distinct CDR3 sequences, 8% to 9.5% of which are singletons. 3.2% of the sample belongs to the ten largest clones.

Sequenced: whole blood. The receptor was derived from an adult who was a healthcare worker with PCR-confirmed SARS-CoV-2 infection or an uninfected control (not recorded which). The V gene is TRBV5-1 and the J gene is TRBJ2-3, with 7 bases in between that match TRBD2. The CDR3 region reads CASSESGADTQYF. The sequenced DNA: TGCGCCAGCAGCGAGAGCGGGGCAGATACGCAGTATTTT.